In its sample, the clone carrying this T cell receptor (beta chain) was seen many times. Its antigen is unidentified. These data originate in a study of T cells in Graves' hyperthyroidism and ophthalmopathy. Findings and limits, study-wide: Researchers found most expanded thyroid clonotypes above 0.001 in blood as well. A 13 V-J model separated ophthalmopathy from stable hyperthyroidism.

Germline CDR1 and CDR2: LNHNV and YYDKDF (reference sequence). V shed 0 bases and J shed 1 base, with 12 bases lying between them. The CDR3 length is 16 residues. Among the patients, aged 18 to 65, hyperthyroidism was newly diagnosed and had lasted under 2 months. Amplified TCR beta CDR3 regions came from RNA transcripts. Primed by the HTBI set, a first-round RT-PCR was run on the TCR CDR3. TCRdb re-analysed the multiplex PCR reads in MiXCR, keeping a single row per CDR3 protein. The data show 700,000 to 850,000 distinct CDR3 sequences, with approximately 36% seen just once and roughly 30% held by the top ten.

Sequences were obtained from blood. The sequence was obtained from a woman aged 40 to 49 with Graves' hyperthyroidism. V and J are TRBV15 and TRBJ1-1; D not certain. The CDR3 sequence is CATSRDPDVRNTEAFF. CDR3 sequence (DNA): TGTGCCACCAGCAGAGATCCCGACGTGAGGAACACTGAAGCTTTCTTT.